This TCR beta chain stems from a study of spatial heterogeneity in lung cancer. Study-level background: The average appearance count of each unique TCR and UMI combination in raw reads was more than 9.5.

The CDR3 is made up of 15 amino acids. Germline values: CDR1 SGHRS, CDR2 YFSETQ. V lost 0 bases, J lost 2 bases, and 10 bases lay in between. This clonotype was detected a few times. TCRdb reprocessed the 5' RACE reads with MiXCR, giving one entry per CDR3 protein. The sample comprises fewer than 65,000 distinct CDR3 sequences, 6.3% of which are singletons, and approximately 15% rests with the top ten. Time point given: sample taken at primary tumor resection. The sequenced material consisted of unsorted whole RNA from tumor, nontumor lung or frozen PBMC. The sequenced sample was PBMCs, obtained at surgery. This rearrangement joins TRBV5-1 to TRBJ2-3, with unresolved D. The TCR sequence derives from a female donor with early-stage non-small cell lung cancer. DNA of the CDR3: TGCGCCAGCAGCTTGGAATCCCGACCCACAGATACGCAGTATTTT. Protein sequence: CASSLESRPTDTQYF. Together with reference TRBV5-1 and TRBJ2-3, the CDR3 gives the full variable domain: KAGVTQTPRYLIKTRGQQVTLSCSPISGHRSVSWYQQTPGQGLQFLFEYFSETQRNKGNFPGRFSGRQFSNSRSEMNVSTLELGDSALYLCASSLESRPTDTQYFGPGTRLTVL.